These 10 T cell receptor beta chains share one sample of origin, sequenced in a study of cytomegalovirus exposure and HLA in healthy donors. The PCR made use of 60 Vbeta and 13 Jbeta primers. Assay used: immunoSEQ multiplex PCR; TCRdb lists only in-frame clones, some missing. The table lists some 110,000 clones, with 6.8% in the top ten. Sample: PBMCs. The receptors were gathered from a man in his forties in good health and CMV-seropositive.

V gene TRBV19 combines with J gene TRBJ1-1; D may be TRBD1 (5 bases). CDR3 length: 17 amino acids. Germline CDR1 and CDR2: LNHDA and SQIVND (reference sequence). The ends were cut back, 3 bases at V and 0 bases at J, with 17 bases in the middle. The CDR3, as DNA: TGTGCCAGTAGTATCGGGCCCCTGGGGGGGATGAACACTGAAGCTTTCTTT. Translated: CASSIGPLGGMNTEAFF.

The chain recombines TRBV11-2 with TRBJ2-7; tentatively, D is TRBD2 (5 bases). V was trimmed by 0 bases and J by 0 bases, leaving 9 bases between them. The CDR3 extends over 15 amino acids. Germline V gene sequence: CDR1 SGHAT, CDR2 FQNNGV. The CDR3 reads CASSLDGIGSYEQYF. DNA for the CDR3: TGTGCCAGCAGCTTAGACGGGATAGGCTCCTACGAGCAGTACTTC.

This chain uses TRBV7-3 with TRBJ2-2, with 7 bases lining up with TRBD2. Germline CDR1 is SGHTA and CDR2 is FQGTGA. This CDR3 is built from 16 residues. After removal of 2 bases from V and 7 bases from J, the junction contained 10 bases not matched to a gene. The chain's CDR3 is CASSLVAGVLGGELFF. The CDR3 region has the DNA TGTGCCAGCAGCTTAGTTGCGGGAGTGCTAGGCGGGGAGCTGTTTTTT.

The gene calls are TRBV10-3 and TRBJ2-7; D call uncertain. Deletions cut 6 bases from V and 4 bases from J, with 13 bases between. The CDR3 sequence is 13 residues long. CDR1 ENHRY and CDR2 SYGVKD come from the germline V gene. CDR3 amino acids: CAIRKGQEYEQYF. CDR3 nucleotide sequence: TGTGCCATCAGAAAAGGTCAGGAATACGAGCAGTACTTC.

The V call is TRBV7-2, the J call TRBJ2-5; 11 positions agree with TRBD2. Germline V gene sequence: CDR1 SGHTA, CDR2 FQGNSA. The V segment lost 5 bases and the J segment 1 base; nucleotides outside the gene matches: 12. The CDR3 sequence is 18 residues long. The CDR3 nucleotides read TGTGCCAGCAGCGGATGGGGGGGACTAGCGGACTCCCAAGAGACCCAGTACTTC. The encoded protein is CASSGWGGLADSQETQYF.

The V and J genes are TRBV29-1 and TRBJ1-4, with TRBD1 identical over 10 bases. Losses at the gene ends were 7 bases for V and 7 bases for J; bases not matched to a gene: 6. This CDR3 has 13 residues. Germline V gene data show CDR1 as SQVTM and CDR2 as ANQGSEA. The CDR3 loop reads CSGKTGGGEKLFF. CDR3 DNA sequence: TGCAGCGGGAAGACAGGGGGCGGTGAAAAACTGTTTTTT.

This chain joins TRBV9 and TRBJ2-1, with a weak D call TRBD2 (6 bases). Germline-derived CDR1 and CDR2 are SGDLS and YYNGEE. The germline V and J ends were trimmed by 4 bases and 7 bases, with 21 bases remaining between them. The CDR3 totals 16 residues. The DNA for the CDR3 is TGTGCCAGCAGCTCCCGGGAACGGGAGTTACTAAATGAGCAGTTCTTC. It translates to CASSSRERELLNEQFF. Based on the CDR3 plus reference TRBV9 and TRBJ2-1, the full variable domain is DSGVTQTPKHLITATGQRVTLRCSPRSGDLSVYWYQQSLDQGLQFLIQYYNGEERAKGNILERFSAQQFPDLHSELNLSSLELGDSALYFCASSSRERELLNEQFFGPGTRLTVL.

CDR3 sequence: CASGLAGTLYNEQFF. CDR3 bases: TGTGCTAGTGGTTTGGCGGGGACTTTATACAATGAGCAGTTCTTC. The chain has TRBV12-5 and TRBJ2-1, with a weak D call TRBD2 (6 bases). Trimming took 1 base from V and 4 from J, leaving 11 bases between them. The germline V gene encodes CDR1 LGHNT and CDR2 FRNRAP. This CDR3 has 15 residues.

The CDR3 reads CASRSGTGPPEQYF. In nucleotides, the CDR3 is TGCGCCAGCAGATCCGGGACAGGTCCTCCCGAGCAGTACTTC. The chain carries TRBV5-1 and TRBJ2-7, with 8 bases identical to TRBD1. The germline V gene encodes CDR1 SGHRS and CDR2 YFSETQ. The CDR3 loop spans 14 amino acids. V trimming: 5 bases; J trimming: 6 bases; junction bases outside the gene matches: 10.

This chain connects TRBV18 to TRBJ1-1, with 7 bases matching TRBD1. V gave up 3 bases and J gave up 4 bases; unmatched junction bases: 11. The germline V gene encodes CDR1 KGHSH and CDR2 LQKENI. CDR3 size: 16 residues. The DNA for the CDR3 is TGTGCCAGCTCACCGGATCAACAGGGGTTCTCCACTGAAGCTTTCTTT. As protein: CASSPDQQGFSTEAFF. The variable domain in full, with the rest retrieved from reference TRBV18 and TRBJ1-1, is NAGVMQNPRHLVRRRGQEARLRCSPMKGHSHVYWYRQLPEEGLKFMVYLQKENIIDESGMPKERFSAEFPKEGPSILRIQQVVRGDSAAYFCASSPDQQGFSTEAFFGQGTRLTVV.